Each of the 27 T cell receptor beta chains below was sequenced from the same sample in a study of early T cells in non-severe SARS-CoV-2 infection. TCRdb itself ran the 5' RACE reads through MiXCR, one entry per CDR3 protein. Found here are around 52,000 distinct CDR3 sequences, roughly 6.2% of them singletons; the top ten hold about 3.9%. Material for sequencing was whole blood. These receptors were taken from an adult who was a healthcare worker with PCR-confirmed SARS-CoV-2 infection or an uninfected control (not recorded which).

This clonotype was found a few times. The chain carries TRBV6-6 and TRBJ2-3; 8 bases align to TRBD1. V shed 7 bases, J shed 4 bases, and the junction held 10 bases outside the gene matches. The germline V gene has CDR1 MNHNY and CDR2 SVGAGI (reference sequence). The CDR3 has 15 residues. DNA of the CDR3: TGTGCCAGCATCTACAGACAGGGGATGCCAGATACGCAGTATTTT. This translates into CASIYRQGMPDTQYF.

This clonotype was found many times. The chain joins TRBV5-1 to TRBJ1-4; the match to TRBD1 covers 9 bases. J was trimmed by 7 bases and V by 3 bases; bases with no gene match: 4. Looked up from germline, CDR1 is SGHRS and CDR2 is YFSETQ. This CDR3 comprises 14 residues. The CDR3 coding sequence is TGCGCCAGCAGCTCGAGACAGGGGGTTGAAAAACTGTTTTTT. Protein sequence: CASSSRQGVEKLFF. The full variable domain, with the rest looked up from reference TRBV5-1 and TRBJ1-4, is KAGVTQTPRYLIKTRGQQVTLSCSPISGHRSVSWYQQTPGQGLQFLFEYFSETQRNKGNFPGRFSGRQFSNSRSEMNVSTLELGDSALYLCASSSRQGVEKLFFGSGTQLSVL.

This clonotype was found many times. J is TRBJ2-2 and V is TRBV6-5; 7 nucleotides agree with TRBD1. Trimming took 5 bases from V and 3 from J; bases not matched to a gene: 9. Germline CDR1 is MNHEY and CDR2 is SVGAGI. This CDR3 region has 16 residues. The CDR3 sequence is CASSLRTGRDTGELFF. The DNA for the CDR3 is TGTGCCAGCAGTCTGCGGACAGGCCGTGACACCGGGGAGCTGTTTTTT.

Only a few counts were recorded for this clonotype. The chain combines TRBV18 with TRBJ1-2; 7 bases match TRBD1. The length of the CDR3 is 13 residues. Unmatched junction bases numbered 6, after V lost 5 bases and J lost 6 bases. CDR1 and CDR2 (germline): KGHSH, LQKENI. CDR3: CASSRSQGDGYTF. The CDR3 DNA reads TGTGCCAGCTCAAGGTCGCAGGGGGATGGCTACACCTTC.

This clonotype occurred many times. The V and J genes are TRBV5-1 and TRBJ1-1, with a tentative D call TRBD1 (5 bases). CDR1 SGHRS and CDR2 YFSETQ come from the germline V gene. This CDR3 region has 14 residues. The V and J ends lost 4 bases and 4 bases respectively, with 14 bases between them. The CDR3 nucleotides are TGCGCCAGCAGCCTCCGGGACCTCGGCACTGAAGCTTTCTTT. Protein sequence: CASSLRDLGTEAFF.

This clonotype was seen many times. J is TRBJ2-2 and V is TRBV6-5; D remains ambiguous. Germline lookup yields CDR1 MNHEY and CDR2 SVGAGI. The germline V and J ends were trimmed by 2 bases and 0 bases, with 19 bases remaining between them. The CDR3 extends over 19 amino acids. The CDR3 reads CASSYQKPSRAANTGELFF. CDR3 coding DNA: TGTGCCAGCAGTTACCAAAAACCAAGTAGAGCAGCGAACACCGGGGAGCTGTTTTTT.

V gene TRBV6-1 combines with J gene TRBJ2-3, with 10 positions matching TRBD2. With 6 bases clipped from V and 1 base from J, the junction kept 4 bases outside the gene matches. Looked up from germline, CDR1 is MNHNS and CDR2 is SASEGT. The length of the CDR3 is 15 residues. In DNA, the CDR3 is TGTGCCAGCAGGGCCGGGACTAGCGGCACAGATACGCAGTATTTT. It translates to CASRAGTSGTDTQYF.

The chain recombines TRBV7-8 with TRBJ1-1; 8 bases line up with TRBD1. The junction had 8 bases not matched to a gene; V was cut back by 3 bases and J by 5 bases. Germline-derived CDR1 and CDR2 are SGHVS and FQNEAQ. The CDR3 extends over 15 amino acids. The CDR3 reads CASSFRGQGGTEAFF. CDR3 nucleotides: TGTGCCAGCAGCTTTAGAGGACAGGGAGGAACTGAAGCTTTCTTT.

A few counts support this clonotype. The chain combines TRBV7-9 with TRBJ1-3; D not resolved. Per germline, CDR1 SEHNR and CDR2 FQNEAQ (reference sequence). The CDR3 has 13 residues. Trimming left V 5 bases short and J 0 bases short, with 5 bases between. CDR3 sequence: CASSLYSGNTIYF. CDR3 coding DNA: TGTGCCAGCAGCCTCTACTCTGGAAACACCATATATTTT. The full variable domain, in which reference TRBV7-9 and TRBJ1-3 provide the parts outside the CDR3, is DTGVSQNPRHKITKRGQNVTFRCDPISEHNRLYWYRQTLGQGPEFLTYFQNEAQLEKSRLLSDRFSAERPKGSFSTLEIQRTEQGDSAMYLCASSLYSGNTIYFGEGSWLTVV.

This clonotype occurred many times. The V call is TRBV10-3, the J call TRBJ2-2; D may match TRBD1 or TRBD2 (5 bases each). The length of the CDR3 is 15 residues. V lost 10 bases to trimming and J lost 1 base, with 16 bases between them. CDR1 and CDR2 from the germline V gene are ENHRY and SYGVKD. CDR3 in amino acids: CATTGDEKNTGELFF. The CDR3 DNA is TGTGCCACCACCGGGGACGAGAAGAACACCGGGGAGCTGTTTTTT.

This clonotype was detected ten times or more. The rearrangement links TRBV27 to TRBJ1-2; the match to TRBD1 covers 7 bases. In germline, CDR1 is MNHEY, CDR2 SMNVEV (reference sequence). This CDR3 region has 15 residues. V trimming: 2 bases; J trimming: 4 bases; junction bases outside the gene matches: 7. The CDR3 nucleotides are TGTGCCAGCAGTTTAGTGCCCGACAGGGCCTATGGCTACACCTTC. Its translation is CASSLVPDRAYGYTF.

The chain couples TRBV6-5 to TRBJ2-3, with 7 bases fitting TRBD1. This CDR3 region has 15 residues. Germline V gene sequence: CDR1 MNHEY, CDR2 SVGAGI. With 0 bases clipped from V and 2 bases from J, the junction kept 2 bases outside the gene matches. In DNA, the CDR3 is TGTGCCAGCAGTTACTCGACAGGGTTCACAGATACGCAGTATTTT. Protein sequence: CASSYSTGFTDTQYF.

This clonotype was counted ten times or more. This chain connects TRBV18 to TRBJ1-2, with D perhaps matching TRBD1 (5 bases). Trimming removed 1 base from V and 0 bases from J, with 18 bases in between. Germline assignment: CDR1 KGHSH and CDR2 LQKENI. The CDR3 extends over 18 amino acids. The CDR3 is CASSPQVPREGANYGYTF. The CDR3 DNA is TGTGCCAGCTCACCACAGGTCCCCAGGGAAGGAGCTAACTATGGCTACACCTTC.

For this clonotype: This clone may be a read error of a much larger clone one base away. The CDR3 carries no conserved terminal phenylalanine or tryptophan, so it likely arises from a read error. The chain has TRBV12-3 or TRBV12-4 and TRBJ1-3, with D possibly being TRBD1 (5 bases). Trimming took off 6 bases at V and 2 bases at J, with 8 bases between the two ends. The CDR3 has 13 residues. The CDR3 loop reads CASRGTAGNTIYL. The CDR3, as DNA: TGTGCCAGCAGGGGGACCGCTGGAAACACCATATATTTA.

This clonotype has just a few counts. This CDR3 is missing its conserved last phenylalanine or tryptophan, likely due to a read error. This chain joins TRBV6-2 or TRBV6-3 and TRBJ2-7, with a weak D call TRBD2 (6 bases). This CDR3 is built from 14 residues. Trimming removed 8 bases at V and 1 base at J, with 15 bases between. CDR1 MNHEY and CDR2 SVGEGT come from the germline V gene. As DNA, the CDR3 is TGTGCCAGCCGTCGAAGGACTAATTCCTACGAGCAGTACCTC. It encodes CASRRRTNSYEQYL.

This clonotype was picked up a small number of times. This chain connects TRBV29-1 to TRBJ1-1; maybe TRBD1 (5 bases). With 0 bases removed from V and 5 bases from J, the gap between germline ends came to 16 bases. CDR1 and CDR2 from the germline V gene are SQVTM and ANQGSEA. There are 15 residues in the CDR3. Here the CDR3 DNA reads TGCAGCGTTGAAGAGGGGGTAGGGTCACGTACTGAAGCTTTCTTT. Encoded protein: CSVEEGVGSRTEAFF.

The CDR3 coding sequence is TGTGCCAGCAGCTTAGAGGGGGGGACTGAAGCTTTCTTT. Protein sequence: CASSLEGGTEAFF. J is TRBJ1-1 and V is TRBV7-8; maybe TRBD1 (6 bases). The V gene's germline CDR1 is SGHVS and CDR2 FQNEAQ. CDR3 length equals 13 residues. The V and J ends lost 1 base and 5 bases respectively, with 8 bases between them.

This clonotype was observed many times. The chain uses TRBV6-2 or TRBV6-3 and TRBJ1-1, with a weak D call TRBD1 (6 bases). The germline CDR1 and CDR2 sequences are MNHEY and SVGEGT. This CDR3 is built from 14 residues. The V and J ends lost 6 bases and 1 base respectively, with 12 bases between them. The CDR3 nucleotides read TGTGCCAGCAGGGAAGGGGGAACGAACACTGAAGCTTTCTTT. It encodes CASREGGTNTEAFF.

This clonotype was seen repeatedly, ten times or more. V and J are TRBV18 and TRBJ2-3, with 7 bases matching TRBD2. Germline V gene data show CDR1 as KGHSH and CDR2 as LQKENI. With 7 bases clipped from V and 2 bases from J, the junction kept 12 bases outside the gene matches. The CDR3 is 16 amino acids. CDR3: CASLRPGLHNTDTQYF. The CDR3 region has the DNA TGTGCCAGCTTACGCCCGGGACTACATAACACAGATACGCAGTATTTT.

This clonotype was detected only a few times. The chain combines TRBV5-3 with TRBJ1-2, with D perhaps matching TRBD1 (5 bases). TRBV5-3 carries the ORF label, with uncertain function. Trimming shortened V by 1 base and J by 8 bases, and 12 bases separated the two germline ends. This CDR3 has 13 amino acids. For the CDR3, the DNA is TGTGCCAGAAGCTTGATCAGGGTGAGGGGCTACACCTTC. Translation gives CARSLIRVRGYTF.

The rearrangement links TRBV4-3 to TRBJ2-2, with TRBD1 matching over 7 bases. After removal of 0 bases from V and 4 bases from J, the junction contained 8 bases not matched to a gene. In germline, CDR1 is LGHNA, CDR2 YSLEER. This CDR3 has 17 amino acids. This CDR3 is CASSQEPQGDSTGELFF. The CDR3 bases are TGCGCCAGCAGCCAAGAGCCGCAGGGGGACAGCACCGGGGAGCTGTTTTTT.

This clonotype was counted many times. This chain connects TRBV7-9 to TRBJ2-7; D not resolved. Germline V lookup: CDR1 SEHNR, CDR2 FQNEAQ (reference sequence). This CDR3 spans 15 amino acids. With 2 bases removed from V and 2 bases from J, the gap between germline ends came to 13 bases. The CDR3, as DNA: TGTGCCAGCAGCTTATTAGGCCTAGGACCCTACGAGCAGTACTTC. As protein: CASSLLGLGPYEQYF.

This clonotype was counted at least ten times. The chain joins TRBV20-1 to TRBJ2-7, with 8 bases identical to TRBD2. The germline gives CDR1 DFQATT, CDR2 SNEGSKA (reference sequence). V was pared by 4 bases and J by 3 bases, with 5 bases of the junction left unmatched. This CDR3 is built from 13 residues. The CDR3 nucleotides are TGCAGTGCTATTGCGGGGGGAGGCTACGAGCAGTACTTC. Translating gives CSAIAGGGYEQYF.

In the case of this clonotype: A much larger clone differs by one base, so this may be a read error. Lacking the conserved final phenylalanine or tryptophan, this CDR3 likely reflects a read error. This chain joins TRBV4-1 and TRBJ2-1; D may be TRBD1 (5 bases). V shed 1 base and J shed 4 bases, with 11 bases lying between them. CDR1 and CDR2 (germline): MGHRA, YSYEKL. The CDR3 extends over 15 amino acids. This chain's CDR3 is CASSQGGREYNEQFI. The CDR3 DNA follows: TGCGCCAGCAGCCAAGGCGGCAGGGAATACAATGAGCAGTTCATC.

This clonotype was found many times. The rearrangement links TRBV5-1 to TRBJ2-5; D remains ambiguous. Trimming cost V 3 bases and J 3 bases, with 6 bases left between them. Germline V CDR1 and CDR2: SGHRS, YFSETQ. The CDR3 runs to 12 residues. The CDR3 DNA reads TGCGCCAGCAGCTCCATGGAAGAGACCCAGTACTTC. Translation gives CASSSMEETQYF.

This sequence joins TRBV5-1 and TRBJ2-1; no clear D. The CDR3 has 15 amino acids. Germline loops: CDR1 SGHRS, CDR2 YFSETQ. Trimming removed 6 bases from V and 2 bases from J, with 15 bases in between. The CDR3 here is CASIPFSGTYNEQFF. CDR3 bases: TGCGCCAGCATCCCCTTCTCGGGCACCTACAATGAGCAGTTCTTC. Combining the CDR3 with reference TRBV5-1 and TRBJ2-1 gives the whole variable domain KAGVTQTPRYLIKTRGQQVTLSCSPISGHRSVSWYQQTPGQGLQFLFEYFSETQRNKGNFPGRFSGRQFSNSRSEMNVSTLELGDSALYLCASIPFSGTYNEQFFGPGTRLTVL.

A few counts support this clonotype. A read error may produce the germline difference seen at one junction end. The chain combines TRBV7-7 with TRBJ2-5, with D unclear. CDR1 is SSHAT, CDR2 FNYEAQ, per germline (reference sequence). The CDR3 extends over 15 amino acids. The DNA for the CDR3 is TGTGCTAGCAGCTCCTCACCCCTCCTTTTGGAGACCCAGTACTTC. This codes for CASSSSPLLLETQYF.